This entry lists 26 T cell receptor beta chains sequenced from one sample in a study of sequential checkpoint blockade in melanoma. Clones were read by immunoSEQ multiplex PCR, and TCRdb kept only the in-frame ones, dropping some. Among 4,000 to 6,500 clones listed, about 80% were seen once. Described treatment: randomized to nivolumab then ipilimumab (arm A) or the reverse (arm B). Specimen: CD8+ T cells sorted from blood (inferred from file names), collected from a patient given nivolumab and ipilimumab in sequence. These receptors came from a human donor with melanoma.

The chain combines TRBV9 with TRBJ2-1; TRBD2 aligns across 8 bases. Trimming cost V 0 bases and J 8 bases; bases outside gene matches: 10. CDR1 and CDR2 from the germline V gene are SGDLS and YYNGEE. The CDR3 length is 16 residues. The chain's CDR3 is CASSVGSSGSPHEQFF. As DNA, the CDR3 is TGTGCCAGCAGCGTAGGTTCCAGCGGGAGTCCCCATGAGCAGTTCTTC.

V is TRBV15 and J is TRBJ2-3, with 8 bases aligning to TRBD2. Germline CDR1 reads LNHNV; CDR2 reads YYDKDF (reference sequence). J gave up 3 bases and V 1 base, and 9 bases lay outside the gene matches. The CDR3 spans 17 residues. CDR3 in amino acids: CATSRGSSGSRTDTQYF. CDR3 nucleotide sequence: TGTGCCACCAGCAGAGGATCGAGCGGGAGCAGGACAGATACGCAGTATTTT.

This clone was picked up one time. The CDR3, as DNA: TGTGCCAGCAGCATCCCCCAGAACTACACCTTC. Protein product: CASSIPQNYTF. The chain combines TRBV21-1 with TRBJ1-2; the D call TRBD1 from the table was never checked on the DNA. TRBV21-1 is described as a pseudogene. The CDR3 runs 11 residues.

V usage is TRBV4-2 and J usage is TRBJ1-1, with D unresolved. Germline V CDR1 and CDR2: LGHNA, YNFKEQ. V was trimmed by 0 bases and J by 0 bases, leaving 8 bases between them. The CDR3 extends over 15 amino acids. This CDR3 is CASSQEAGMNTEAFF. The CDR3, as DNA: TGTGCCAGCAGCCAAGAAGCAGGAATGAACACTGAAGCTTTCTTT.

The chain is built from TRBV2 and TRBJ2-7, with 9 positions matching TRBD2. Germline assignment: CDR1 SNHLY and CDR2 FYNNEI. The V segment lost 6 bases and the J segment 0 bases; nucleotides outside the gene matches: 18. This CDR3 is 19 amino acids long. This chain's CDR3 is CASRYTTGTSSSSSYEQYF. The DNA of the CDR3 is TGTGCCAGCAGATATACCACCGGGACTAGCAGTTCTAGCTCCTACGAGCAGTACTTC.

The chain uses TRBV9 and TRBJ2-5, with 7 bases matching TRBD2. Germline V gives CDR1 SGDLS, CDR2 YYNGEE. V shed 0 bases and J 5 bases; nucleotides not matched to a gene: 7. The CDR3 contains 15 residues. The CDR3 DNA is TGTGCCAGCAGCGTAGGAAGGCGGGAGACGGAGACCCAGTACTTC. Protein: CASSVGRRETETQYF.

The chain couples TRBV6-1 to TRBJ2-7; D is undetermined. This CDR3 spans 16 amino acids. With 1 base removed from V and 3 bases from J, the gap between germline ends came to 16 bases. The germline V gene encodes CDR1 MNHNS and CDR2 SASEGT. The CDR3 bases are TGTGCCAGCAGTGAAGGTTGGGCAGACGGAATCTACGAGCAGTACTTC. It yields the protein CASSEGWADGIYEQYF.

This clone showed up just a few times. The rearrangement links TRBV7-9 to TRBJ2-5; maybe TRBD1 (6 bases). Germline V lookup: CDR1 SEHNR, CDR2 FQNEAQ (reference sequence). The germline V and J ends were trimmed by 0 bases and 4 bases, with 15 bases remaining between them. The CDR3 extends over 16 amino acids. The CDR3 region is CASSLANTGSGETQYF. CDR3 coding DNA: TGTGCCAGCAGCTTAGCCAACACAGGGTCGGGAGAGACCCAGTACTTC.

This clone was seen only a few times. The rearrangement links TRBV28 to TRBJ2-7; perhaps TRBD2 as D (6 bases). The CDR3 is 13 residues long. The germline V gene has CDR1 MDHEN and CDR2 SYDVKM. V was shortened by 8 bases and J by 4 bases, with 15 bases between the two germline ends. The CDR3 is CASFFWDWYEQYF. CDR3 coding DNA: TGTGCCAGCTTCTTTTGGGACTGGTACGAGCAGTACTTC.

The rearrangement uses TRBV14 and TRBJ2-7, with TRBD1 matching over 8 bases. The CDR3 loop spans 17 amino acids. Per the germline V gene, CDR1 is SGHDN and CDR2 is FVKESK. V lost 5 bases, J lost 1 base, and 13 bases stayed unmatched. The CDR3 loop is CASSTNLGTGPSYEQYF. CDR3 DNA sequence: TGTGCCAGCAGCACCAATTTAGGGACAGGACCTTCCTACGAGCAGTACTTC.

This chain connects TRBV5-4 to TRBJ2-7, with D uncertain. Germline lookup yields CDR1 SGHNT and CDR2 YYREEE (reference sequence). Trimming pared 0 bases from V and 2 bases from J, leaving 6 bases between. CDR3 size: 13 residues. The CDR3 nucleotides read TGTGCCAGCAGCTTGGATCCCGCCTACGAGCAGTACTTC. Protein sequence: CASSLDPAYEQYF.

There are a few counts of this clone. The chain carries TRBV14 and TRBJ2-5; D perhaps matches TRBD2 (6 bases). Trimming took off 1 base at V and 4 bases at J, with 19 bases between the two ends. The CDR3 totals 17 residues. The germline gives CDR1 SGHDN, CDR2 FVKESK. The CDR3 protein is CASSQGWAGRVPETQYF. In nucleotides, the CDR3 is TGTGCCAGCAGCCAAGGATGGGCGGGGCGGGTCCCAGAGACCCAGTACTTC. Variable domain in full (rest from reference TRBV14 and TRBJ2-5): EAGVTQFPSHSVIEKGQTVTLRCDPISGHDNLYWYRRVMGKEIKFLLHFVKESKQDESGMPNNRFLAERTGGTYSTLKVQPAELEDSGVYFCASSQGWAGRVPETQYFGPGTRLLVL.

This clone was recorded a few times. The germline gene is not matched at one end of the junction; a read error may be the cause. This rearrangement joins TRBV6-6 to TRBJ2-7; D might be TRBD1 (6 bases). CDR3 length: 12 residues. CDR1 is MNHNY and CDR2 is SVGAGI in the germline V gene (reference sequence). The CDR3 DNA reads TGTGCCAGCAGTCAGCCCGGACAGCTTTGGGACTTC. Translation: CASSQPGQLWDF.

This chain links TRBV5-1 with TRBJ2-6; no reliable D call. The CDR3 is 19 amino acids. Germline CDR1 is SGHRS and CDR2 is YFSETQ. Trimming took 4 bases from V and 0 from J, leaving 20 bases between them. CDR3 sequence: CASSNEVGQKPSGANVLTF. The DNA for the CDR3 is TGCGCCAGCAGCAACGAGGTAGGCCAGAAGCCCTCTGGGGCCAACGTCCTGACTTTC. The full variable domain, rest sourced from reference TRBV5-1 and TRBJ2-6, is KAGVTQTPRYLIKTRGQQVTLSCSPISGHRSVSWYQQTPGQGLQFLFEYFSETQRNKGNFPGRFSGRQFSNSRSEMNVSTLELGDSALYLCASSNEVGQKPSGANVLTFGAGSRLTVL.

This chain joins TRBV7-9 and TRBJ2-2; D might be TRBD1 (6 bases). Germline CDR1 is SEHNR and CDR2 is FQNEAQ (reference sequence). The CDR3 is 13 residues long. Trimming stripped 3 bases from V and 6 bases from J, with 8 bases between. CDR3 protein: CASSLGHPGELFF. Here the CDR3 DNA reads TGTGCCAGCAGCTTGGGACACCCCGGGGAGCTGTTTTTT.

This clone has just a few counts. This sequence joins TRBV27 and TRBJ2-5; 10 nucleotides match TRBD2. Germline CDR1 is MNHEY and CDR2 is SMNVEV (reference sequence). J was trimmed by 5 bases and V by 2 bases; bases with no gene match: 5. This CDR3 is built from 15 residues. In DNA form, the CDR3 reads TGTGCCAGCAGTTTACAGCGGGGGGGCCCGGAGACCCAGTACTTC. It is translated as CASSLQRGGPETQYF.

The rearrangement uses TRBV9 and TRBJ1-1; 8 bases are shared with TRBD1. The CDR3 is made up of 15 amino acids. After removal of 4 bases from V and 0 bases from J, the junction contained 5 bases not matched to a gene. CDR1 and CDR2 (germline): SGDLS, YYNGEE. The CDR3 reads CASSTRQGLNTEAFF. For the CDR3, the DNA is TGTGCCAGCAGCACCCGACAGGGGCTGAACACTGAAGCTTTCTTT.

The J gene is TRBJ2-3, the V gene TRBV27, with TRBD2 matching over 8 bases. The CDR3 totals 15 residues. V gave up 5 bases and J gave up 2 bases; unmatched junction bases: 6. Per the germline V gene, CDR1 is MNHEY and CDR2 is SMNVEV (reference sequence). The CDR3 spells CASSLGTSNTDTQYF. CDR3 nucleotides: TGTGCCAGCAGTCTCGGGACTAGTAACACAGATACGCAGTATTTT.

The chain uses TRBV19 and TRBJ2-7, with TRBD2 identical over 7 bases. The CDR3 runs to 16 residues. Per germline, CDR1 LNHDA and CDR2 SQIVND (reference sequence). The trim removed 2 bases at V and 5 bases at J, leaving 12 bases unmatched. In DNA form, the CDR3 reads TGTGCCAGTAGTATAAGGGAGGGACTCCCGTCCGACGAGCAGTACTTC. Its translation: CASSIREGLPSDEQYF.

The CDR3 sequence is CASSPGTFSGNTIYF. The CDR3 region has the DNA TGCGCCAGCAGCCCGGGGACTTTCTCTGGAAACACCATATATTTT. The chain has TRBV4-1 and TRBJ1-3, with a weak D call TRBD1 (5 bases). Looked up from germline, CDR1 is MGHRA and CDR2 is YSYEKL. This CDR3 region has 15 residues. The V gene lost 4 bases and the J gene lost 0 bases, with 10 bases spanning the gap.

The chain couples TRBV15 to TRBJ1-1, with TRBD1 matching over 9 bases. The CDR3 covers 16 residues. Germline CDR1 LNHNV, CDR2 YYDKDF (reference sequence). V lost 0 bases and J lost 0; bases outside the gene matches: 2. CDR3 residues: CATSREGQGMNTEAFF. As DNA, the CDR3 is TGTGCCACCAGCAGAGAGGGACAGGGTATGAACACTGAAGCTTTCTTT.

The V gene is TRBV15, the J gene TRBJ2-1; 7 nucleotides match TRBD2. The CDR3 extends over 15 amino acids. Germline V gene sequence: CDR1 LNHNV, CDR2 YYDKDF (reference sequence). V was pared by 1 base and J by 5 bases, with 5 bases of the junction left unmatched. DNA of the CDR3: TGTGCCACCAGCAGAGTGGGGGGGACGGACAATGAGCAGTTCTTC. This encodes CATSRVGGTDNEQFF. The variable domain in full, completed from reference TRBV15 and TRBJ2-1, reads DAMVIQNPRYQVTQFGKPVTLSCSQTLNHNVMYWYQQKSSQAPKLLFHYYDKDFNNEADTPDNFQSRRPNTSFCFLDIRSPGLGDTAMYLCATSRVGGTDNEQFFGPGTRLTVL.

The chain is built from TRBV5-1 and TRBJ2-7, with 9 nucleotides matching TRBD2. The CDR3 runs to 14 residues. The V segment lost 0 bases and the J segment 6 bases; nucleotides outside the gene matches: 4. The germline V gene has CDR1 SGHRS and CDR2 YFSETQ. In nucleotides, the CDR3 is TGCGCCAGCAGCTTGGGACTAGCGGACGTCGAGCAGTACTTC. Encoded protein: CASSLGLADVEQYF.

The CDR3 DNA sequence: TGTGCCAGCAGTTACTCGAAACATCTTGAGACCCAGTACTTC. This codes for CASSYSKHLETQYF. The chain recombines TRBV6-5 with TRBJ2-5; D unclear. The CDR3 is 14 residues long. V lost 0 bases to trimming and J lost 5 bases, with 10 bases between them. From germline, CDR1 is MNHEY and CDR2 SVGAGI.

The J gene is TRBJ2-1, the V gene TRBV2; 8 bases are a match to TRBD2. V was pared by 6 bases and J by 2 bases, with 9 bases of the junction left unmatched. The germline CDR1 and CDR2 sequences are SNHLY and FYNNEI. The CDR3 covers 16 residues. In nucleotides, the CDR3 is TGTGCCAGCAGCGCAGGACTAGCCGTTACCTACAATGAGCAGTTCTTC. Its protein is CASSAGLAVTYNEQFF.

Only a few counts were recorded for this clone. The CDR3 here is CASSFTGNSNQPQHF. The CDR3 DNA reads as TGTGCCAGCAGTTTTACCGGGAATAGCAATCAGCCCCAGCATTTT. V usage is TRBV27 and J usage is TRBJ1-5; D gene ambiguous. In germline, CDR1 is MNHEY, CDR2 SMNVEV (reference sequence). This CDR3 region has 15 residues. With 3 bases removed from V and 0 bases from J, the gap between germline ends came to 9 bases.